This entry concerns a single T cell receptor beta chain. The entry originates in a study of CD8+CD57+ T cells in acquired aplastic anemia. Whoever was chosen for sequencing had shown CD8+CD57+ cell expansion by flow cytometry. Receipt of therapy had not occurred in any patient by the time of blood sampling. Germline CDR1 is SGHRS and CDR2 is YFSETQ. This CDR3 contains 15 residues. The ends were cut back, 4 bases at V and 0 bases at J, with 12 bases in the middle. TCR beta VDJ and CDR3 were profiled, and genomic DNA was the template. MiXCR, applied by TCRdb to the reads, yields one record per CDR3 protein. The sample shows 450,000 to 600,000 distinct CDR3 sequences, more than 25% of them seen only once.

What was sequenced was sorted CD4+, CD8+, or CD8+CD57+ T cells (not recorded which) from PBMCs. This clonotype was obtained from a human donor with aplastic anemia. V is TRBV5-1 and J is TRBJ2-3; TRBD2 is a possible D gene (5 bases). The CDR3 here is CASSLGDRSTDTQYF. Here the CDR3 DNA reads TGCGCCAGCAGCCTCGGGGATCGTAGCACAGATACGCAGTATTTT.